Below, 14 T cell receptor beta chains from the same sample are listed, as sequenced in a study of blood T cell repertoires in COVID-19. Sequenced by immunoSEQ multiplex PCR; TCRdb stores in-frame clones only, minus some. The sample has under 350,000 clones, roughly 90% seen once; the top ten hold under 2.5%. The sequenced sample was PBMCs or T cells enriched from blood (not recorded which). These receptors originate from an older woman who had recovered from COVID-19.

The rearrangement uses TRBV11-3 and TRBJ2-2, with 12 positions matching TRBD1. The CDR3 covers 15 residues. Unmatched junction bases numbered 7, after V lost 7 bases and J lost 7 bases. Germline lookup yields CDR1 SGHNT and CDR2 YENEEA. The chain's CDR3 is CASTTGQGAFGELFF. The CDR3 region has the DNA TGTGCCAGCACCACGGGACAGGGGGCGTTCGGGGAGCTGTTTTTT.

The J gene is TRBJ1-6, the V gene TRBV2, with 7 bases matching TRBD1. This CDR3 spans 13 amino acids. Germline lookup yields CDR1 SNHLY and CDR2 FYNNEI. V shed 7 bases and J 7 bases; nucleotides not matched to a gene: 4. CDR3 DNA sequence: TGTGCCAGCAACTACAGGGGCAATTCACCCCTCCACTTT. Its protein is CASNYRGNSPLHF.

The chain recombines TRBV2 with TRBJ2-3; D is perhaps TRBD2 (6 bases). The CDR3 has 13 residues. The V gene lost 8 bases and the J gene lost 3 bases, with 12 bases spanning the gap. CDR1 is SNHLY, CDR2 FYNNEI, per germline. The CDR3 spells CASWEGGTDTQYF. CDR3 DNA sequence: TGTGCCAGCTGGGAAGGAGGGACAGATACGCAGTATTTT.

This sequence joins TRBV5-4 and TRBJ1-1; D is undetermined. Trimming cost V 10 bases and J 1 base, with 11 bases left between them. CDR1 is SGHNT and CDR2 is YYREEE in the germline V gene (reference sequence). The CDR3 has 12 residues. The CDR3 protein is CACRRRNTEAFF. As DNA, the CDR3 is TGTGCCTGCCGGCGGAGGAACACTGAAGCTTTCTTT. Using reference TRBV5-4 and TRBJ1-1 for the parts outside the CDR3, the full variable domain is ETGVTQSPTHLIKTRGQQVTLRCSSQSGHNTVSWYQQALGQGPQFIFQYYREEENGRGNFPPRFSGLQFPNYSSELNVNALELDDSALYLCACRRRNTEAFFGQGTRLTVV.

The gene calls are TRBV6-1 and TRBJ2-7; D unresolved. The V end lost 3 bases, the J end lost 7 bases, and 16 bases lay between the germline ends. The CDR3 is 14 amino acids. CDR1 and CDR2 (germline): MNHNS, SASEGT. The CDR3 loop is CASSDRLPVREQYF. The CDR3 bases are TGTGCCAGCAGTGATCGGCTCCCTGTGAGGGAGCAGTACTTC.

The rearrangement uses TRBV11-3 and TRBJ2-1; D remains ambiguous. Germline lookup yields CDR1 SGHNT and CDR2 YENEEA. The length of the CDR3 is 14 residues. The V gene lost 7 bases and the J gene lost 4 bases, with 14 bases spanning the gap. The chain's CDR3 is CASTYSHEYNEQFF. The DNA for the CDR3 is TGTGCCAGCACCTATAGCCACGAGTACAATGAGCAGTTCTTC. The whole variable domain, filled in from reference TRBV11-3 and TRBJ2-1, reads EAGVVQSPRYKIIEKKQPVAFWCNPISGHNTLYWYLQNLGQGPELLIRYENEEAVDDSQLPKDRFSAERLKGVDSTLKIQPAELGDSAVYLCASTYSHEYNEQFFGPGTRLTVL.

This clone was found once. The chain employs TRBV28 and TRBJ1-1, with 10 bases aligning to TRBD1. The CDR3 is made up of 13 amino acids. Germline values: CDR1 MDHEN, CDR2 SYDVKM. V was clipped by 2 bases and J by 11 bases; unmatched bases: 5. CDR3 nucleotide sequence: TGTGCCAGCAGTTTAACGTGGGACAGGGGTGCTTTCTTT. Its translation: CASSLTWDRGAFF. The full variable domain, rest sourced from reference TRBV28 and TRBJ1-1, is DVKVTQSSRYLVKRTGEKVFLECVQDMDHENMFWYRQDPGLGLRLIYFSYDVKMKEKGDIPEGYSVSREKKERFSLILESASTNQTSMYLCASSLTWDRGAFFGQGTRLTVV.

This sequence joins TRBV18 and TRBJ2-7; no firm D call. The CDR3 is 14 amino acids. Between the trimmed V and J ends, which lost 1 base and 1 base, there was a span of 8 bases. CDR1 KGHSH and CDR2 LQKENI come from the germline V gene. CDR3 sequence: CASSPRAISYEQYF. CDR3 bases: TGTGCCAGCTCACCACGGGCCATTTCCTACGAGCAGTACTTC.

The genes are TRBV7-6 and TRBJ1-1; the match to TRBD1 covers 9 bases. Germline-derived CDR1 and CDR2 are SGHVS and FNYEAQ. The CDR3 is 17 amino acids. Germline trimming cut 1 base from V and 5 bases from J; bases unmatched to any gene: 11. CDR3 sequence: CASSLGAAGQGYTEAFF. The CDR3 coding sequence is TGTGCCAGCAGCTTAGGTGCGGCGGGACAGGGTTATACTGAAGCTTTCTTT.

This rearrangement joins TRBV5-6 to TRBJ2-7; D may be TRBD1 (6 bases). CDR1 and CDR2 from the germline V gene are SGHDT and YYEEEE. The CDR3 is 19 residues long. Deletions cut 4 bases from V and 6 bases from J, with 32 bases between. CDR3 nucleotide sequence: TGTGCCAGCAGCCTGGGCAGGGGCAGGGCCTACCCGGGGATCGGCGAGCAGTACTTC. Residues: CASSLGRGRAYPGIGEQYF. Combining the CDR3 with reference TRBV5-6 and TRBJ2-7 gives the whole variable domain DAGVTQSPTHLIKTRGQQVTLRCSPKSGHDTVSWYQQALGQGPQFIFQYYEEEERQRGNFPDRFSGHQFPNYSSELNVNALLLGDSALYLCASSLGRGRAYPGIGEQYFGPGTRLTVT.

The chain carries TRBV6-2 or TRBV6-3 and TRBJ2-1; 10 bases match TRBD2. The V gene end was trimmed by 4 bases and the J gene end by 5 bases; junction bases not matched to a gene: 5. The V gene's germline CDR1 is MNHEY and CDR2 SVGEGT. The CDR3 runs 15 residues. DNA of the CDR3: TGTGCCAGCAGTTCCGGGACTAGCGCCAACAATGAGCAGTTCTTC. Protein sequence: CASSSGTSANNEQFF.

The chain joins TRBV6-5 to TRBJ2-5, with D possibly matching TRBD2 (5 bases). The CDR3 has 14 amino acids. V shed 0 bases and J shed 5 bases, with 10 bases lying between them. Looked up from germline, CDR1 is MNHEY and CDR2 is SVGAGI. The CDR3 DNA is TGTGCCAGCAGTTACTCTATGAGGGTTGAGACCCAGTACTTC. Translating it yields CASSYSMRVETQYF.

CDR3: CASSPSQGTSGAYEQYF. As DNA, the CDR3 is TGTGCCAGCAGCCCCTCCCAAGGGACTAGCGGGGCCTACGAGCAGTACTTC. The gene calls are TRBV11-2 and TRBJ2-7, with 13 bases matching TRBD2. CDR1 and CDR2 (germline): SGHAT, FQNNGV. The trim removed 5 bases at V and 2 bases at J, leaving 9 bases unmatched. The CDR3 spans 17 residues.

The CDR3 bases are TGTGCCAGCAGCCCCTCCGGGGTTTCAACAGATACGCAGTATTTT. Translated, it gives CASSPSGVSTDTQYF. The V and J genes are TRBV9 and TRBJ2-3, with D maybe TRBD2 (5 bases). There are 15 residues in the CDR3. V lost 4 bases to trimming and J lost 3 bases, with 15 bases between them. The germline CDR1 and CDR2 sequences are SGDLS and YYNGEE.